What follows describes a single TCR beta chain. As yet, its antigen is unknown. Data came from immunoSEQ multiplex PCR; TCRdb stores just in-frame clones and leaves some out. The table has some 52,000 clones, roughly 80% seen once. This sample is part of a study of radiotherapy plus CTLA-4 blockade in lung cancer. Study summary: Objective response was observed in roughly 17% of patients, and disease control in roughly 31%. Study outcomes and limitations: Best predicting response, reportedly, were early blood T cell clone dynamics, with interferon-beta. After treatment with radiotherapy plus ipilimumab, TCR clones that came from the tumor expanded in blood.

People whose metastatic non-small-cell lung cancer was chemo-refractory got focal radiation along with CTLA-4 blockade by ipilimumab. The length of the CDR3 is 15 residues. In germline, CDR1 is MNHEY, CDR2 SVGAGI. The ends lost 7 bases at V and 5 bases at J; junction bases unmatched: 9. The chain combines TRBV6-5 with TRBJ2-3, with 10 bases aligning to TRBD2. The receptor was isolated from a human donor with non-small cell lung cancer who had a partial response to radiotherapy plus ipilimumab. The specimen was peripheral blood, collected from a patient treated with radiotherapy plus ipilimumab. Written as DNA, the CDR3 is TGTGCCAGCATTCGAGCGGGGGGGCGTGGAGATACGCAGTATTTT. Translation: CASIRAGGRGDTQYF.